The next 29 T cell receptor beta chains were all read from a single sample in a study of blood T cell repertoires in COVID-19. The table came from immunoSEQ multiplex PCR; TCRdb's copy has only in-frame clones and leaves some out. The sample has 300,000 to 450,000 clones, roughly 90% seen once; the top ten hold 1%. Material for sequencing was PBMCs or T cells enriched from blood (not recorded which). The receptor set was obtained from a woman aged 25-40 years who had been exposed to COVID-19.

This clone was seen a single time. The chain employs TRBV15 and TRBJ2-7; 7 bases align to TRBD1. Germline assignment: CDR1 LNHNV and CDR2 YYDKDF (reference sequence). The CDR3 runs to 15 residues. Trimming cost V 3 bases and J 5 bases; bases outside gene matches: 10. The CDR3 DNA is TGTGCCACCAGCAGGGGCGGACAGGTCGACCACGAGCAGTACTTC. This encodes CATSRGGQVDHEQYF.

This clone came up a few times. The rearrangement joins TRBV5-6 to TRBJ2-2; D possibly corresponds to TRBD2 (6 bases). The germline V and J ends were trimmed by 4 bases and 3 bases, with 13 bases remaining between them. Germline V gene data show CDR1 as SGHDT and CDR2 as YYEEEE. CDR3 length: 15 amino acids. The CDR3 DNA is TGTGCCAGCAGCCGGGGCCGGGGGTACACCGGGGAGCTGTTTTTT. It translates to CASSRGRGYTGELFF.

This chain links TRBV30 with TRBJ2-7; D is uncertain. This CDR3 has 13 amino acids. Trimming cost V 0 bases and J 3 bases, with 9 bases left between them. The V gene's germline CDR1 is GTSNPN and CDR2 SVGIG (reference sequence). The CDR3 DNA follows: TGTGCCTGGAGTGTCTTGCACTACTACGAGCAGTACTTC. Amino acid sequence: CAWSVLHYYEQYF.

This sequence joins TRBV6-1 and TRBJ2-5; possibly TRBD1 for D (5 bases). Germline CDR1 MNHNS, CDR2 SASEGT. V lost 0 bases and J lost 2, with 7 bases in between. This CDR3 contains 14 residues. CDR3: CASSEAAGQETQYF. The CDR3 DNA reads TGTGCCAGCAGTGAAGCTGCAGGGCAAGAGACCCAGTACTTC.

V and J are TRBV9 and TRBJ2-7, with 7 bases that match TRBD2. Germline CDR1 is SGDLS and CDR2 is YYNGEE. This CDR3 has 16 residues. With V trimmed by 4 bases and J by 2 bases, 12 bases remained unmatched. CDR3 nucleotide sequence: TGTGCCAGCAGCCCCCGTGGGGCGGGAGCCGCCTACGAGCAGTACTTC. It is translated as CASSPRGAGAAYEQYF.

This rearrangement joins TRBV28 to TRBJ1-2; 7 bases agree with TRBD1. V shed 4 bases and J 0 bases; nucleotides not matched to a gene: 11. Germline V gives CDR1 MDHEN, CDR2 SYDVKM. CDR3 length: 17 residues. In DNA form, the CDR3 reads TGTGCCAGCAGTTCTAATTATCCCGGGACAGCTAACTATGGCTACACCTTC. Its translation is CASSSNYPGTANYGYTF.

The chain carries TRBV7-7 and TRBJ2-5, with TRBD2 matching over 8 bases. Germline trimming cut 5 bases from V and 5 bases from J; bases unmatched to any gene: 13. Per germline, CDR1 SSHAT and CDR2 FNYEAQ (reference sequence). The CDR3 spans 16 residues. The DNA of the CDR3 is TGTGCCAGCAGCCCCCGGGGTAGCGGGATCGGGGAGACCCAGTACTTC. This encodes CASSPRGSGIGETQYF. The full variable domain, its missing parts supplied by reference TRBV7-7 and TRBJ2-5, is GAGVSQSPRYKVTKRGQDVTLRCDPISSHATLYWYQQALGQGPEFLTYFNYEAQPDKSGLPSDRFSAERPEGSISTLTIQRTEQRDSAMYRCASSPRGSGIGETQYFGPGTRLLVL.

V is TRBV9 and J is TRBJ2-1, with D unclear. V dropped 1 base and J dropped 5 bases, with 10 bases sitting between them. This CDR3 spans 14 amino acids. From germline, CDR1 is SGDLS and CDR2 YYNGEE. This CDR3 reads CASSVQVTNNEQFF. In nucleotides, the CDR3 is TGTGCCAGCAGCGTACAAGTGACAAACAATGAGCAGTTCTTC.

The chain uses TRBV6-5 and TRBJ1-6; 8 nucleotides agree with TRBD1. CDR1 and CDR2 (germline): MNHEY, SVGAGI. V trimming: 0 bases; J trimming: 7 bases; junction bases outside the gene matches: 5. The CDR3 spans 16 residues. The CDR3 is CASSYSRQGRNSPLHF. The CDR3 DNA follows: TGTGCCAGCAGTTACTCACGACAGGGGCGGAATTCACCCCTCCACTTT.

The chain uses TRBV29-1 and TRBJ2-2; 7 bases map to TRBD2. J was trimmed by 1 base and V by 6 bases; bases with no gene match: 2. CDR3 length: 13 amino acids. Germline V gene lookup returns CDR1 SQVTM and CDR2 ANQGSEA. The CDR3 DNA reads TGCAGCGTGCTAGCGGAGAACACCGGGGAGCTGTTTTTT. This sequence encodes CSVLAENTGELFF.

The chain carries TRBV5-8 and TRBJ2-1, with 7 bases lining up with TRBD1. The CDR3 spans 18 residues. The ends lost 0 bases at V and 7 bases at J; junction bases unmatched: 16. Germline loops: CDR1 SGHTS, CDR2 YDEGEE. CDR3 coding DNA: TGTGCCAGCAGCTTGGTATTGACCTCTGGGACAGAGTTTAATGAGCAGTTCTTC. As protein: CASSLVLTSGTEFNEQFF. The whole variable domain, remainder taken from reference TRBV5-8 and TRBJ2-1, is EAGVTQSPTHLIKTRGQQATLRCSPISGHTSVYWYQQALGLGLQFLLWYDEGEERNRGNFPPRFSGRQFPNYSSELNVNALELEDSALYLCASSLVLTSGTEFNEQFFGPGTRLTVL.

The sample holds a few counts of this clone. The gene calls are TRBV28 and TRBJ2-4; D gene uncertain. This CDR3 spans 15 amino acids. CDR1 and CDR2 from the germline V gene are MDHEN and SYDVKM. V lost 8 bases and J lost 1, with 15 bases in between. CDR3 amino acids: CASAFTLGAKNIQYF. For the CDR3, the DNA is TGTGCCAGCGCCTTTACTCTCGGGGCCAAAAACATTCAGTACTTC.

The chain uses TRBV5-1 and TRBJ2-7; maybe TRBD2 (6 bases). This CDR3 is built from 15 residues. The germline gives CDR1 SGHRS, CDR2 YFSETQ. V lost 0 bases to trimming and J lost 3 bases, with 13 bases between them. The CDR3 coding sequence is TGCGCCAGCAGCTTGGGGGGTAGCGGCAGCTACGAGCAGTACTTC. Translating it yields CASSLGGSGSYEQYF.

This rearrangement joins TRBV5-6 to TRBJ1-4, with D tentatively TRBD1 (5 bases). The germline CDR1 and CDR2 sequences are SGHDT and YYEEEE. Trimming removed 8 bases from V and 8 bases from J, with 22 bases in between. CDR3 length: 15 residues. CDR3 coding DNA: TGTGCCAGTACCTGGCAGGGAAGGGTCGGGGAAAAACTGTTTTTT. Protein product: CASTWQGRVGEKLFF.

The V call is TRBV7-3, the J call TRBJ1-1; D might be TRBD1 (5 bases). Trimming shortened V by 4 bases and J by 1 base, and 13 bases separated the two germline ends. This CDR3 is built from 15 residues. The V gene's germline CDR1 is SGHTA and CDR2 FQGTGA. The CDR3 sequence: CASSSIGGGNTEAFF. Here the CDR3 DNA reads TGTGCCAGCAGCTCCATCGGGGGAGGGAACACTGAAGCTTTCTTT.

The CDR3 DNA follows: TGTGCCAGCAGTACGGGCGGGGCAACTAATGAAAAACTGTTTTTT. Amino acid sequence: CASSTGGATNEKLFF. The V and J genes are TRBV28 and TRBJ1-4; the D is unclear. Germline assignment: CDR1 MDHEN and CDR2 SYDVKM. There are 15 residues in the CDR3. V dropped 5 bases and J dropped 0 bases, with 10 bases sitting between them. Looking up the rest from reference TRBV28 and TRBJ1-4 gives the full variable domain: DVKVTQSSRYLVKRTGEKVFLECVQDMDHENMFWYRQDPGLGLRLIYFSYDVKMKEKGDIPEGYSVSREKKERFSLILESASTNQTSMYLCASSTGGATNEKLFFGSGTQLSVL.

This clone appeared a few times. The CDR3 loop reads CASSAGARLNTEAFF. For the CDR3, the DNA is TGTGCCAGTAGTGCGGGGGCCCGATTGAACACTGAAGCTTTCTTT. This chain links TRBV19 with TRBJ1-1; perhaps TRBD1 as D (6 bases). The CDR3 has 15 residues. Trimming removed 5 bases from V and 0 bases from J, with 13 bases in between. In germline, CDR1 is LNHDA, CDR2 SQIVND (reference sequence).

The CDR3 DNA is TGTGCCAGCAGCACCGGGACAGGGTCCTGGGTCTATGGCTACACCTTC. Its translation is CASSTGTGSWVYGYTF. The chain recombines TRBV7-8 with TRBJ1-2, with 9 bases identical to TRBD1. Trimming took 5 bases from V and 4 from J; bases not matched to a gene: 11. In germline, CDR1 is SGHVS, CDR2 FQNEAQ. The CDR3 consists of 16 residues.

The chain links TRBV18 to TRBJ1-3; D unclear. CDR1 and CDR2 from the germline V gene are KGHSH and LQKENI. The CDR3 runs to 14 residues. The V gene lost 3 bases and the J gene lost 0 bases, with 6 bases spanning the gap. The CDR3 nucleotides read TGTGCCAGCTCACCCGAGAGCTCTGGAAACACCATATATTTT. This translates into CASSPESSGNTIYF.

CDR3 loop: CASRDTGSGYTF. The CDR3 nucleotides are TGTGCCAGCAGAGATACAGGGAGTGGCTACACCTTC. This chain connects TRBV27 to TRBJ1-2; D might be TRBD1 (6 bases). Germline V gives CDR1 MNHEY, CDR2 SMNVEV (reference sequence). The CDR3 loop spans 12 amino acids. The V gene lost 6 bases and the J gene lost 7 bases, with 12 bases spanning the gap.

The genes are TRBV6-5 and TRBJ1-2; D ambiguous. In germline, CDR1 is MNHEY, CDR2 SVGAGI. Trimming pared 2 bases from V and 2 bases from J, leaving 6 bases between. The length of the CDR3 is 13 residues. The CDR3 DNA is TGTGCCAGCAGTTACGACATCAACTATGGCTACACCTTC. It yields the protein CASSYDINYGYTF.

The chain recombines TRBV6-5 with TRBJ1-2; TRBD1 matches 11 bases. The CDR3 spans 15 residues. Germline V gene data show CDR1 as MNHEY and CDR2 as SVGAGI. V trimming: 4 bases; J trimming: 8 bases; junction bases outside the gene matches: 9. The CDR3 here is CASSSGQGALGGYTF. The CDR3 DNA reads as TGTGCCAGCAGTTCCGGACAGGGGGCGCTCGGGGGCTACACCTTC.

The rearrangement uses TRBV15 and TRBJ2-1; 7 nucleotides line up with TRBD2. This CDR3 has 14 amino acids. Germline CDR1 and CDR2: LNHNV and YYDKDF (reference sequence). The V segment lost 2 bases and the J segment 7 bases; nucleotides outside the gene matches: 5. In DNA, the CDR3 is TGTGCCACCAGCAGATCTAGCGGAGCGAATGAGCAGTTCTTC. Its protein is CATSRSSGANEQFF.

The chain couples TRBV19 to TRBJ1-1; D possibly corresponds to TRBD1 (5 bases). With 6 bases removed from V and 0 bases from J, the gap between germline ends came to 11 bases. CDR3 length: 14 residues. The germline gives CDR1 LNHDA, CDR2 SQIVND (reference sequence). The CDR3 sequence is CASSRQPMNTEAFF. The CDR3, as DNA: TGTGCCAGTAGCCGACAGCCCATGAACACTGAAGCTTTCTTT.

The chain links TRBV16 to TRBJ1-5, with D unclear. Trimming left V 0 bases short and J 4 bases short, with 4 bases between. The CDR3 consists of 13 residues. Germline V gene data show CDR1 as KGHSY and CDR2 as FQNENV. CDR3 sequence (DNA): TGTGCCAGCAGCCAATCGCGGAATCAGCCCCAGCATTTT. This sequence encodes CASSQSRNQPQHF.

This clone was seen only once. This chain joins TRBV28 and TRBJ1-4, with D tentatively TRBD1 (6 bases). Germline V CDR1 and CDR2: MDHEN, SYDVKM. The CDR3 totals 14 residues. With 6 bases removed from V and 10 bases from J, the gap between germline ends came to 18 bases. CDR3 loop: CASSTPGGAAKLFF. The CDR3 DNA reads TGTGCCAGCAGCACCCCGGGGGGGGCGGCAAAACTGTTTTTT.

The genes are TRBV28 and TRBJ2-7; 9 bases are a match to TRBD2. The CDR3 contains 18 residues. Trimming cost V 7 bases and J 3 bases; bases outside gene matches: 19. Germline V lookup: CDR1 MDHEN, CDR2 SYDVKM. The DNA for the CDR3 is TGTGCCAGCAATCTCATGGTGGCGGGAGGGGTCCCCTACTACGAGCAGTACTTC. It codes for CASNLMVAGGVPYYEQYF.

This clone was observed once. The CDR3 here is CASSQPVANEKLFF. The DNA of the CDR3 is TGTGCCAGCAGCCAACCGGTCGCTAATGAAAAACTGTTTTTT. The genes are TRBV3-1 (or the pseudogene TRBV3-2) and TRBJ1-4; D unclear. From germline, CDR1 is LGHDT and CDR2 YNNKEL (reference sequence). Trimming cost V 2 bases and J 3 bases, with 7 bases left between them. The CDR3 has 14 residues.

The chain links TRBV5-1 to TRBJ2-7; TRBD1 agrees at 8 bases. There are 15 residues in the CDR3. Germline assignment: CDR1 SGHRS and CDR2 YFSETQ. V lost 1 base to trimming and J lost 1 base; unmatched junction nucleotides: 4. CDR3 sequence reads: CASSLWDRSSYEQYF. CDR3 nucleotide sequence: TGCGCCAGCAGCTTGTGGGACAGGAGTTCCTACGAGCAGTACTTC.